This record looks at one TCR beta chain sequence and its context. The antigen is undetermined. This sample was included in a study of OX40 agonist ivuxolimab in advanced cancers. Study-level points and caveats: Clonal expansion from baseline to week 6 occurred in both CD4+ and CD8+ T cells.

V was clipped by 5 bases and J by 2 bases, with 10 bases between them. The CDR3 length is 14 residues. Germline values: CDR1 ENHRY, CDR2 SYGVKD. Sequencing was performed with immunoSEQ multiplex PCR; in TCRdb, only in-frame clones are kept and a portion is missing. The table records roughly 80,000 clones, about 90% of them present only once. The input for sequencing was CD4+ or CD8+ T cells sorted from blood, taken in a trial of the OX40 agonist ivuxolimab. The chain combines TRBV10-3 with TRBJ2-1; D might be TRBD2 (6 bases). This receptor was obtained from an adult with an advanced solid tumor such as melanoma, head and neck, liver or kidney cancer. The CDR3 nucleotides read TGTGCCATCAGTTCGGGACTGACCTACAATGAGCAGTTCTTC. Translated: CAISSGLTYNEQFF.